This is a list of T cell receptor beta chains from one sample in a study of T-cell reconstitution after alpha-beta-depleted transplantation in children. MiXCR was run by TCRdb on the PCR reads, yielding one entry per CDR3 protein. Of roughly 98,000 distinct CDR3 sequences listed, less than 20% were seen once; the top ten hold about 18%. Source: PBMCs, mostly from graft donor cells, taken 180 days after TCRalphabeta/CD19-depleted stem cell transplant. These TCRs come from a male patient aged 2 to 10 who had a stem cell transplant for acute lymphoblastic leukemia, so the T cells may come from the graft donor. Each CDR3 is given with its conserved first and last residue. A D gene is named only where the DNA matches it firmly. Some rows have no size entry. The others give once, few or many, or a class for an expanded clone.

>TRBD1|many|TRBJ2-1|TRBV12-3/TRBV12-4
TGTGCCAGCAGTTTAGCAGTTTTAGGGACAGGGGACCGCAATGAGCAGTTCTTC
CASSLAVLGTGDRNEQFF
>TRBD2|-|TRBJ2-3|TRBV28
TGTGCCAGCTCGCCTGCCGGGACTAGCGGGACTAGCACAGATACGCAGTATTTT
CASSPAGTSGTSTDTQYF
>-|-|TRBJ1-1|TRBV3-1
TGTGCCAGCAGCCAAGAAGTGATGAACACTGAAGCTTTCTTT
CASSQEVMNTEAFF
>TRBD2|-|TRBJ2-2|TRBV11-2
TGTGCCAGCAGACCTCTATTAGCGGGCCGAACCGGGGAGCTGTTTTTT
CASRPLLAGRTGELFF
>TRBD1|-|TRBJ1-5|TRBV7-6
TGTGCCAGCAGCTTAGCGGGACAGGGGCATCAGCCCCAGCATTTT
CASSLAGQGHQPQHF
>TRBD1|many|TRBJ2-7|TRBV24-1
TGTGCCACCAGTGATTCCAACAATCCGGGACAGGGCTACGAGCAGTACTTC
CATSDSNNPGQGYEQYF
>-|many|TRBJ1-3|TRBV29-1
TGCAGCGTTCTCACGACGGGAGACACCATATATTTT
CSVLTTGDTIYF
>-|few|TRBJ2-2|TRBV7-8
TGTGCCAGCAGCTTAGATACCAGATACACCGGGGAGCTGTTTTTT
CASSLDTRYTGELFF
>-|-|TRBJ1-1|TRBV27
TGTGCCAGCAGTAGCCAGTACGAGGACTTCTTT
CASSSQYEDFF
>-|few|TRBJ2-5|TRBV10-2
TGCGCCAGCAGAAGCACACAGACCCAAGAGACCCAGTACTTC
CASRSTQTQETQYF
>-|few|TRBJ2-5|TRBV7-6
TGTGCCAGCAGCTTAGTGATCGGACACAGGCCGACGGAGACCCAGTACTTC
CASSLVIGHRPTETQYF
>-|many|TRBJ2-5|TRBV20-1
TGCAGTGCAACCGAGGGGGTTATCCAAGAGACCCAGTACTTC
CSATEGVIQETQYF
>-|few|TRBJ1-2|TRBV5-1
TGCGCCAGCCCGATTTATGGCTACACCTTC
CASPIYGYTF
>-|-|TRBJ1-2|TRBV7-8
TGTGCCAGCAGCTTAGTAGTCGGGGAGTACTATGGCTACACCTTC
CASSLVVGEYYGYTF
>-|many|TRBJ1-4|TRBV7-9
TGTGCCAGCAGCTTCGACAGTGAAAAACTGTTTTTT
CASSFDSEKLFF
>TRBD1|-|TRBJ1-3|TRBV11-2
TGTGCCAGCAGCCCGGGACAGGGGAGGCCTCCTTCTGGAAACACCATATATTTT
CASSPGQGRPPSGNTIYF